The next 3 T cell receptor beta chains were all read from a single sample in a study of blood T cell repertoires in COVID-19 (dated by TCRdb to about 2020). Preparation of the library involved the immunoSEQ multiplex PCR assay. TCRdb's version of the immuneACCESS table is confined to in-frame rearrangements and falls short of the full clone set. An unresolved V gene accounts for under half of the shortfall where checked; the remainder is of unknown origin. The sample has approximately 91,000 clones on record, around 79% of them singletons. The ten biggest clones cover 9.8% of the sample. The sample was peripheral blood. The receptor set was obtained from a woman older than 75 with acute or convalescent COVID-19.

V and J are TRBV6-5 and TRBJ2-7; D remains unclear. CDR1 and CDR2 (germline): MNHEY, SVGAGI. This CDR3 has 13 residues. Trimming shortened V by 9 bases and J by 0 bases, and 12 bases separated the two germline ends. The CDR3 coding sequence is TGTGCCAGTCGGAACACTATCTCCTACGAGCAGTACTTC. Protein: CASRNTISYEQYF.

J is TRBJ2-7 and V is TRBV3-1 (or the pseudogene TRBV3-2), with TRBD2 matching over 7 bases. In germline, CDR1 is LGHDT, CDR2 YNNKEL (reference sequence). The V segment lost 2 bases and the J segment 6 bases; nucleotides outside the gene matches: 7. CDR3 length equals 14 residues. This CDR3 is CASSQRPAGAEQYF. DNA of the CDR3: TGTGCCAGCAGCCAACGGCCGGCGGGAGCCGAGCAGTACTTC.

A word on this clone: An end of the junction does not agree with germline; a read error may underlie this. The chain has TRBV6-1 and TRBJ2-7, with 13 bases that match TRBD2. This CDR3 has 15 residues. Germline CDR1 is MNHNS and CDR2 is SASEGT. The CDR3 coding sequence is TGTGCCAGCAGAGAAGGACTAGCGGGAGTCCACGAGCAGTACTTC. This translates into CASREGLAGVHEQYF.